The entry below describes one T cell receptor beta chain. The germline V gene encodes CDR1 LGHDT and CDR2 YNNKEL (reference sequence). The CDR3 length is 16 residues. The V end lost 8 bases, the J end lost 0 bases, and 19 bases lay between the germline ends. With random hexamers, roughly 0.45 to 1 ug RNA was reverse transcribed. TCRdb fed the immunoSEQ multiplex PCR reads into MiXCR, producing one record per CDR3 protein. Here the sample spans roughly 200,000 distinct CDR3 sequences, roughly 94% being singletons. This sample was included in a study of CD8 T cells in Susac syndrome. This TCR was recovered from a human donor with multiple sclerosis. V is TRBV3-1 and J is TRBJ1-1, with D unresolved. The sample taken for sequencing was CD4+ T cells from PBMCs. As DNA, the CDR3 is TGTGCCAGCGGATTGCGGGGTAATATTATGAACACTGAAGCTTTCTTT. The encoded protein is CASGLRGNIMNTEAFF.